One sample yielded the 18 T cell receptor beta chains listed below, sequenced in a study of human T cells and chemical hapten exposure. The time point here: patch test 2, 6 weeks after DPC sensitization. Treatment of the sample: therapeutic diphenylcyclopropenone sensitization with weekly scalp DPC. TCRdb called the RACE reads again in MiXCR, with one record for every CDR3 protein. The sample records about 140,000 distinct CDR3 sequences, approximately 10% being singletons. Sample: whole blood, taken in connection with sensitization to the hapten diphenylcyclopropenone (DPC). Receptors originate from a woman aged 45 to 65 with alopecia areata. Some clones in this sample may be carry-over from other donors' samples.

This clonotype has just a few counts. This sequence joins TRBV5-1 and TRBJ2-5; the D is unclear. V was clipped by 2 bases and J by 4 bases, with 6 bases between them. CDR3 length: 12 residues. Germline V gene data show CDR1 as SGHRS and CDR2 as YFSETQ. In nucleotides, the CDR3 is TGCGCCAGCAGCTTCCCTGGAGAGACCCAGTACTTC. Its protein product is CASSFPGETQYF.

The chain carries TRBV7-9 and TRBJ2-1; D remains unclear. CDR1 and CDR2 (germline): SEHNR, FQNEAQ (reference sequence). Between the trimmed V and J ends, which lost 5 bases and 9 bases, there was a span of 11 bases. The length of the CDR3 is 12 residues. Here the CDR3 reads CASSPSRGEQFF. The CDR3 DNA reads as TGTGCCAGCAGCCCCTCGAGAGGTGAGCAGTTCTTC.

This clonotype was counted a single time. The chain recombines TRBV7-6 with TRBJ2-7, with D perhaps TRBD2 (6 bases). The CDR3 is 15 residues long. The ends were cut back, 2 bases at V and 2 bases at J, with 13 bases in the middle. Per germline, CDR1 SGHVS and CDR2 FNYEAQ. The CDR3 sequence is CASSLLRDKAYEQYF. CDR3 sequence (DNA): TGTGCCAGCAGCTTATTGCGGGATAAAGCCTACGAGCAGTACTTC.

The genes are TRBV18 and TRBJ2-7; 9 positions match TRBD1. The trim removed 3 bases at V and 5 bases at J, leaving 2 bases unmatched. Germline lookup yields CDR1 KGHSH and CDR2 LQKENI. CDR3 length: 13 amino acids. CDR3 loop: CASSPGQGNEQYF. The CDR3 DNA reads TGTGCCAGCTCACCGGGACAGGGAAACGAGCAGTACTTC.

This clonotype was seen a few times. The chain employs TRBV29-1 and TRBJ2-3, with a possible D match to TRBD2 (6 bases). Germline assignment: CDR1 SQVTM and CDR2 ANQGSEA. The ends were cut back, 4 bases at V and 2 bases at J, with 10 bases in the middle. This CDR3 region has 13 residues. CDR3 residues: CSVGVAVTDTQYF. The CDR3 DNA reads TGCAGCGTTGGGGTAGCGGTCACAGATACGCAGTATTTT.

The chain carries TRBV12-3 or TRBV12-4 and TRBJ1-6; D uncertain. V lost 6 bases to trimming and J lost 5 bases, with 11 bases between them. The CDR3 spans 14 residues. CDR3: CASSPHANNSPLHF. DNA of the CDR3: TGTGCCAGCAGCCCCCACGCCAATAATTCACCCCTCCACTTT.

This chain connects TRBV7-2 to TRBJ2-7; D may match TRBD1 or TRBD2 (5 bases each). This CDR3 is built from 14 residues. Trimming took 5 bases from V and 2 from J, leaving 13 bases between them. Germline values: CDR1 SGHTA, CDR2 FQGNSA. CDR3 sequence: CASSPGTLTYEQYF. The CDR3 nucleotides read TGTGCCAGCAGCCCCGGGACGCTAACCTACGAGCAGTACTTC.

This sequence joins TRBV7-8 and TRBJ2-3; 15 nucleotides agree with TRBD2. V trimming: 3 bases; J trimming: 4 bases; junction bases outside the gene matches: 8. Germline V gene lookup returns CDR1 SGHVS and CDR2 FQNEAQ. The CDR3 is 18 amino acids. The CDR3 loop is CASSFRTSGRARPDTQYF. CDR3 nucleotides: TGTGCCAGCAGCTTTCGGACTAGCGGGAGGGCCAGACCAGATACGCAGTATTTT.

This clonotype was seen ten or more times. The chain carries TRBV11-3 and TRBJ2-1, with a possible D match to TRBD1 (6 bases). CDR3 length: 15 residues. The germline V gene encodes CDR1 SGHNT and CDR2 YENEEA. V was clipped by 4 bases and J by 4 bases, with 14 bases between them. In DNA form, the CDR3 reads TGTGCCAGCAGCTCTCGGGACACGGGGTACAATGAGCAGTTCTTC. Its protein product is CASSSRDTGYNEQFF.

This clonotype turned up a few times. V usage is TRBV29-1 and J usage is TRBJ2-3, with 7 bases matching TRBD1. Germline CDR1 is SQVTM and CDR2 is ANQGSEA. The CDR3 spans 11 residues. With V trimmed by 6 bases and J by 4 bases, 1 base remained unmatched. The CDR3 DNA reads TGCAGCGTCGGGACAGCAGATACGCAGTATTTT. This sequence encodes CSVGTADTQYF.

The V and J genes are TRBV3-1 and TRBJ2-7; a weak D match, TRBD2 (5 bases). This CDR3 region has 12 residues. V was clipped by 8 bases and J by 1 base, with 9 bases between them. The germline gives CDR1 LGHDT, CDR2 YNNKEL (reference sequence). CDR3 nucleotide sequence: TGTGCCAGCTCGAGGGCGTCCTACGAGCAGTACTTC. Amino acid sequence: CASSRASYEQYF.

The sample holds many counts of this clonotype. CDR3 bases: TGTGCCAGCAGCCCGCTCAGCGGAGGCCAAGAGACCCAGTACTTC. This encodes CASSPLSGGQETQYF. The genes are TRBV11-3 and TRBJ2-5, with D perhaps matching TRBD2 (5 bases). V lost 5 bases and J lost 1, with 14 bases in between. CDR1 is SGHNT, CDR2 YENEEA, per germline. CDR3 length equals 15 residues.

J is TRBJ1-5 and V is TRBV3-1; D unclear. CDR1 and CDR2 (germline): LGHDT, YNNKEL (reference sequence). The V gene lost 1 base and the J gene lost 2 bases, with 15 bases spanning the gap. The CDR3 sequence is 17 residues long. CDR3: CASSQGSEGIGNQPQHF. Here the CDR3 DNA reads TGTGCCAGCAGCCAAGGATCTGAGGGAATTGGCAATCAGCCCCAGCATTTT.

This clonotype came up many times. The chain joins TRBV6-1 to TRBJ1-5; 7 bases match TRBD1. The CDR3 runs 13 residues. Germline V gene data show CDR1 as MNHNS and CDR2 as SASEGT. J was trimmed by 7 bases and V by 7 bases; bases with no gene match: 7. This chain's CDR3 is CASTAGGEQPQHF. The CDR3 bases are TGTGCCAGCACCGCAGGGGGGGAACAGCCCCAGCATTTT.

This clonotype was seen only a few times. The chain has TRBV27 and TRBJ2-5; D is uncertain. Germline CDR1 reads MNHEY; CDR2 reads SMNVEV (reference sequence). This CDR3 is built from 14 residues. V dropped 2 bases and J dropped 2 bases, with 9 bases sitting between them. The CDR3 DNA reads TGTGCCAGCAGTTTAGTAGGCAGACAAGAGACCCAGTACTTC. Translation: CASSLVGRQETQYF.

This clonotype was seen many times. The junction shows a germline mismatch at one end, possibly a read error. V is TRBV12-3 or TRBV12-4 and J is TRBJ1-1, with 8 bases matching TRBD1. The CDR3 covers 11 residues. CDR3 in amino acids: CASSQTDRVLF. CDR3 nucleotides: TGTGCCAGCAGCCAAACGGACAGGGTGCTCTTT.

This clonotype has more than one count but fewer than ten. The gene calls are TRBV10-2 and TRBJ2-3; the match to TRBD2 covers 8 bases. The CDR3 is 15 amino acids. Germline values: CDR1 WSHSY, CDR2 SAAADI. The junction had 7 bases not matched to a gene; V was cut back by 6 bases and J by 2 bases. CDR3 in DNA: TGCGCCAGCAGCCTAGGACTAGCTGACACAGATACGCAGTATTTT. It specifies CASSLGLADTDTQYF.

This clonotype was seen more than once but under ten times. This rearrangement joins TRBV2 to TRBJ1-6; D is undetermined. The CDR3 loop spans 16 amino acids. Trimming left V 4 bases short and J 0 bases short, with 10 bases between. The germline gives CDR1 SNHLY, CDR2 FYNNEI. CDR3 amino acids: CASSGRASSYNSPLHF. In nucleotides, the CDR3 is TGTGCCAGCAGTGGAAGAGCCAGCTCCTATAATTCACCCCTCCACTTT.